These 23 T cell receptor beta chains originate from one sample sequenced in a study of blood T cells in healthy people across ages. Then a second PCR, running roughly 7 to 11 cycles, was carried out with a sample-barcoded 5' primer and a J-beta primer mix. TCRdb redid the calling of the 5' RACE reads with MiXCR, one entry per CDR3 protein. The sample lists 650,000 to 900,000 distinct CDR3 sequences; less than 80% were seen once. The sample taken for sequencing was blood. Receptor source: a man aged 30 to 39 in good health.

The chain employs TRBV5-1 and TRBJ2-2; 7 positions match TRBD2. Trimming at V came to 0 bases and at J to 6 bases, leaving 11 bases not matched to a gene. The CDR3 is 17 amino acids. The germline gives CDR1 SGHRS, CDR2 YFSETQ. CDR3 DNA: TGCGCCAGCAGCTTGGCCGCCAGCGGGGTAAAATCCGGGGAGCTGTTTTTT. Translated, it gives CASSLAASGVKSGELFF.

This clonotype was found a few times. The V and J genes are TRBV7-9 and TRBJ1-4; D gene uncertain. Germline CDR1 is SEHNR and CDR2 is FQNEAQ (reference sequence). V was trimmed by 6 bases and J by 0 bases, leaving 11 bases between them. This CDR3 contains 15 residues. The CDR3 protein is CASSRRGSTNEKLFF. The CDR3 bases are TGTGCCAGCAGTCGCCGGGGTTCAACTAATGAAAAACTGTTTTTT.

This clonotype was seen only a few times. CDR3 DNA: TGTGCCAGCTCACCAAGCATCTCCTACGAGCAGTACTTC. It specifies CASSPSISYEQYF. V is TRBV18 and J is TRBJ2-4; D unresolved. The J call is uncertain, as TRBJ2-7 better fits the DNA end. Germline CDR1 and CDR2: KGHSH and LQKENI. The CDR3 runs to 13 residues.

This sequence joins TRBV18 and TRBJ1-1; D remains unclear. V was trimmed by 8 bases and J by 1 base, leaving 11 bases between them. In germline, CDR1 is KGHSH, CDR2 LQKENI. The CDR3 has 13 residues. CDR3 DNA: TGTGCCAGCGAATTTCAGGAGAACACTGAAGCTTTCTTT. Encoded protein: CASEFQENTEAFF.

The chain carries TRBV3-1 and TRBJ1-1; D perhaps matches TRBD1 (5 bases). The germline CDR1 and CDR2 sequences are LGHDT and YNNKEL (reference sequence). The CDR3 is made up of 17 amino acids. Trimming pared 0 bases from V and 2 bases from J, leaving 16 bases between. The CDR3 DNA is TGTGCCAGCAGCCAAGATCAGGGCGGCCAGCCAAACACTGAAGCTTTCTTT. Translation: CASSQDQGGQPNTEAFF.

This chain joins TRBV5-1 and TRBJ1-1; D perhaps matches TRBD1 (5 bases). The CDR3 extends over 17 amino acids. The V end lost 4 bases, the J end lost 3 bases, and 22 bases lay between the germline ends. Germline V CDR1 and CDR2: SGHRS, YFSETQ. This CDR3 is CASSPGRLLSTDTEAFF. CDR3 in DNA: TGCGCCAGCAGCCCAGGGAGGCTTTTGTCAACGGACACTGAAGCTTTCTTT.

This clonotype occurred a few times. V and J are TRBV7-2 and TRBJ2-5; the D is unclear. Deletions cut 1 base from V and 2 bases from J, with 8 bases between. This CDR3 has 14 residues. Germline V lookup: CDR1 SGHTA, CDR2 FQGNSA. This chain's CDR3 is CASSLEGRQETQYF. CDR3 DNA: TGTGCCAGCAGCTTAGAAGGCAGACAAGAGACCCAGTACTTC.

The CDR3 coding sequence is TGTGCCAGCCGGGGCGGGGGCGGTCAAGAGACCCAGTACTTC. The encoded protein is CASRGGGGQETQYF. This chain connects TRBV28 to TRBJ2-5; TRBD2 is a possible D gene (7 bases). The V and J ends lost 8 bases and 2 bases respectively, with 15 bases between them. The CDR3 is made up of 14 amino acids. CDR1 and CDR2 from the germline V gene are MDHEN and SYDVKM.

The V and J genes are TRBV3-1 and TRBJ2-6; maybe TRBD2 (5 bases). V shed 5 bases and J shed 0 bases, with 11 bases lying between them. Germline V lookup: CDR1 LGHDT, CDR2 YNNKEL (reference sequence). This CDR3 contains 16 residues. The CDR3 DNA sequence: TGTGCCAGCAGCGAGGGTTTACGCTCTGGGGCCAACGTCCTGACTTTC. It yields the protein CASSEGLRSGANVLTF.

The chain employs TRBV28 and TRBJ2-4, with 11 nucleotides matching TRBD1. CDR3 length equals 14 residues. Germline trimming cut 4 bases from V and 14 bases from J; bases unmatched to any gene: 10. The germline V gene has CDR1 MDHEN and CDR2 SYDVKM. CDR3 protein: CASSSGQGAATKYF. The CDR3 DNA follows: TGTGCCAGCAGTTCCGGACAGGGGGCGGCCACAAAGTACTTC.

The J gene is TRBJ2-3, the V gene TRBV27; 11 bases are shared with TRBD2. The CDR3 covers 16 residues. After removal of 5 bases from V and 5 bases from J, the junction contained 9 bases not matched to a gene. Germline CDR1 MNHEY, CDR2 SMNVEV (reference sequence). CDR3 amino acids: CASSTELAGAKDTQYF. CDR3 nucleotides: TGTGCCAGCAGTACCGAACTAGCGGGGGCTAAAGATACGCAGTATTTT.

This chain connects TRBV7-9 to TRBJ2-5; D call uncertain. There are 13 residues in the CDR3. The ends were cut back, 1 base at V and 2 bases at J, with 5 bases in the middle. Germline-derived CDR1 and CDR2 are SEHNR and FQNEAQ (reference sequence). The CDR3 DNA is TGTGCCAGCAGCTTAGAAGAGCAAGAGACCCAGTACTTC. This translates into CASSLEEQETQYF.

The chain uses TRBV9 and TRBJ2-1, with 7 nucleotides matching TRBD1. This CDR3 region has 14 residues. V lost 4 bases to trimming and J lost 9 bases; unmatched junction nucleotides: 10. CDR1 and CDR2 from the germline V gene are SGDLS and YYNGEE. CDR3 sequence reads: CASSTSGQRGEQFF. CDR3 in DNA: TGTGCCAGCAGCACCTCGGGACAGCGCGGTGAGCAGTTCTTC.

This sequence joins TRBV6-5 and TRBJ2-1, with D maybe TRBD1 (5 bases). The V gene's germline CDR1 is MNHEY and CDR2 SVGAGI. Trimming left V 6 bases short and J 13 bases short, with 25 bases between. CDR3 size: 15 residues. The CDR3 protein is CASSPQSQGEETQFF. The DNA for the CDR3 is TGTGCCAGCAGCCCCCAGAGCCAGGGCGAAGAGACCCAGTTCTTC.

This clonotype was seen more than once but under ten times. The CDR3 DNA reads TGTGCCAGCAGCCTCGACCCCGGGGGCACCCATGCTAGCACAGATACGCAGTATTTT. Translating it yields CASSLDPGGTHASTDTQYF. This rearrangement joins TRBV12-3 or TRBV12-4 to TRBJ2-3, with D perhaps matching TRBD1 or TRBD2 (6 bases each). V was trimmed by 6 bases and J by 0 bases, leaving 25 bases between them. CDR3 size: 19 residues.

The rearrangement joins TRBV2 to TRBJ2-7, with D hard to call. Trimming removed 5 bases at V and 4 bases at J, with 15 bases between. CDR1 is SNHLY, CDR2 FYNNEI, per germline. This CDR3 has 14 amino acids. The CDR3 bases are TGTGCCAGCAGTTCATACGGTGGGCCTTACGAGCAGTACTTC. The encoded protein is CASSSYGGPYEQYF.

There are a few counts of this clonotype. V is TRBV7-9 and J is TRBJ1-1; D not resolved. V gave up 4 bases and J gave up 0 bases, with 18 bases separating them. This CDR3 contains 17 residues. Germline lookup yields CDR1 SEHNR and CDR2 FQNEAQ (reference sequence). The CDR3 protein is CASSSKRGERVNTEAFF. For the CDR3, the DNA is TGTGCCAGCAGCTCTAAGCGGGGAGAAAGGGTGAACACTGAAGCTTTCTTT.

This chain uses TRBV20-1 with TRBJ1-6; D gene uncertain. Trimming stripped 3 bases from V and 10 bases from J, with 16 bases between. The CDR3 spans 14 residues. Germline V gives CDR1 DFQATT, CDR2 SNEGSKA (reference sequence). In nucleotides, the CDR3 is TGCAGTGCTAGTCGGGCAGACCAATACTCACCCCTCCACTTT. Residues: CSASRADQYSPLHF.

The V and J genes are TRBV7-3 and TRBJ2-5; 11 bases map to TRBD2. The length of the CDR3 is 14 residues. V shed 6 bases and J 5 bases; nucleotides not matched to a gene: 5. CDR1 is SGHTA, CDR2 FQGTGA, per germline. DNA of the CDR3: TGTGCCAGCAGTCGACTAGCGGGGTCTGAGACCCAGTACTTC. It specifies CASSRLAGSETQYF.

The chain's CDR3 is CASSMDRDHGYTLIYTF. CDR3 DNA sequence: TGTGCCAGCAGCATGGACAGGGACCATGGCTACACCTTAATCTACACCTTC. The chain recombines TRBV9 with TRBJ1-2; 8 bases map to TRBD1. This CDR3 comprises 17 residues. With V trimmed by 4 bases and J by 10 bases, 21 bases remained unmatched. Germline-derived CDR1 and CDR2 are SGDLS and YYNGEE.

The chain links TRBV27 to TRBJ1-5; D call uncertain. This CDR3 contains 14 residues. Trimming removed 1 base at V and 3 bases at J, with 7 bases between. Germline V gene data show CDR1 as MNHEY and CDR2 as SMNVEV (reference sequence). The chain's CDR3 is CASSLWGDNQPQHF. Written as DNA, the CDR3 is TGTGCCAGCAGTTTATGGGGAGACAATCAGCCCCAGCATTTT.

The genes are TRBV7-2 and TRBJ2-3; the match to TRBD2 covers 7 bases. CDR1 is SGHTA and CDR2 is FQGNSA in the germline V gene. After removal of 3 bases from V and 1 base from J, the junction contained 4 bases not matched to a gene. CDR3 length: 15 residues. The CDR3, as DNA: TGTGCCAGCAGCTTCTTTACTAGCGGCACAGATACGCAGTATTTT. Its translation: CASSFFTSGTDTQYF.

The V call is TRBV30, the J call TRBJ1-2, with D possibly TRBD1 on 5 matching bases. V lost 0 bases and J lost 6, with 17 bases in between. Germline CDR1 and CDR2: GTSNPN and SVGIG (reference sequence). CDR3 length: 15 residues. CDR3 protein: CAWSVAGRGMNGYTF. In DNA, the CDR3 is TGTGCCTGGAGTGTGGCAGGTCGGGGGATGAATGGCTACACCTTC.